This T cell receptor (beta chain) came from a study of technical replicates of blood from a handful of donors. This clone was seen a few times. Measured with immunoSEQ multiplex PCR; TCRdb has only the in-frame clones, and not every one. The sample consists of 13,000 to 15,000 clones, around 80% of them appearing once. The origin of this receptor is a human donor in good health. Sequenced input: PBMCs.

CDR3: CAIKQSNTGELFF. CDR3 DNA sequence: TGTGCCATCAAACAATCGAACACCGGGGAGCTGTTTTTT. The chain combines TRBV27 with TRBJ2-2; D uncertain. CDR3 length: 13 residues. The V end was cut by 10 bases, the J end by 0 bases, with 9 bases between. Germline CDR1 MNHEY, CDR2 SMNVEV (reference sequence).